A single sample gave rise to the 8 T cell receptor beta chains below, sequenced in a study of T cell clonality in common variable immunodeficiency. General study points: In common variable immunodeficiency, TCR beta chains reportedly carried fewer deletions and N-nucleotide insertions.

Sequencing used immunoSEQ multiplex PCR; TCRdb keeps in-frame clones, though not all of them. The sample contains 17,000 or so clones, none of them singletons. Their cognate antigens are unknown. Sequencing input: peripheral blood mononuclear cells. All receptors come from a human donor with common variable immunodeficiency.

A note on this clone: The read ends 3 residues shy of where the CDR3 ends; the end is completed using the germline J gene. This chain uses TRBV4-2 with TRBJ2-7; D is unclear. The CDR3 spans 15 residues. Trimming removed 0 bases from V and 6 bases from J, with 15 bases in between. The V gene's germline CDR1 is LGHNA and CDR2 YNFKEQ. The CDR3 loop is CASSQDSVSSGEQYF. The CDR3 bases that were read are TGTGCCAGCAGCCAAGATTCCGTCTCATCGGGCGAG.

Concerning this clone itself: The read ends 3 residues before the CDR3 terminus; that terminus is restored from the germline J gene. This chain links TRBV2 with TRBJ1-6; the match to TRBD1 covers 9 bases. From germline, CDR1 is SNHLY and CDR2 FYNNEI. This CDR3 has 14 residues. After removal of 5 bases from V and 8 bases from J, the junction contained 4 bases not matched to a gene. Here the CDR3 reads CASSNRDRDSPLHF. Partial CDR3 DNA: TGTGCCAGCAGTAACCGGGACAGGGATTCACCC.

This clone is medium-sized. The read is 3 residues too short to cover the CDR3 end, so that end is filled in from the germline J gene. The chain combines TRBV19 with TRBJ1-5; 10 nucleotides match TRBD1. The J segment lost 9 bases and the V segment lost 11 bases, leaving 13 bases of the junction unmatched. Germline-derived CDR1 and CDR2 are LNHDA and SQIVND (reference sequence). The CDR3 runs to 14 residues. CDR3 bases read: TGTGCCTGCCGGGACAGGGGCCCCTTAGGGCCC. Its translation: CACRDRGPLGP. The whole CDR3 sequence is CACRDRGPLGPQHF.

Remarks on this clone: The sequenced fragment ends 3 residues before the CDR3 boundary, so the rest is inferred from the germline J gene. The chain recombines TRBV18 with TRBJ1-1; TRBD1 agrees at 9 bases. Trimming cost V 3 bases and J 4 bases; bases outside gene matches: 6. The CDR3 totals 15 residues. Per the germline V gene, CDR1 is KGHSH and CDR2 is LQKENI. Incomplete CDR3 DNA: TGTGCCAGCTCACCGATGGGACAGGGTACCACTGAA. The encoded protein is CASSPMGQGTTE. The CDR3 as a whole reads CASSPMGQGTTEAFF.

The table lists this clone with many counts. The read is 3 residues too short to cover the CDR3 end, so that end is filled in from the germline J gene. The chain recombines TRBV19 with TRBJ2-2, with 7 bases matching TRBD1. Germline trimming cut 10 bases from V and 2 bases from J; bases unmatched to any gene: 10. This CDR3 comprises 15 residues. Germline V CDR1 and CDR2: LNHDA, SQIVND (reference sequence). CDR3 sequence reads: CATPAGDSNTGELFF. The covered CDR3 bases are TGTGCCACCCCGGCTGGGGACAGTAACACCGGGGAG.

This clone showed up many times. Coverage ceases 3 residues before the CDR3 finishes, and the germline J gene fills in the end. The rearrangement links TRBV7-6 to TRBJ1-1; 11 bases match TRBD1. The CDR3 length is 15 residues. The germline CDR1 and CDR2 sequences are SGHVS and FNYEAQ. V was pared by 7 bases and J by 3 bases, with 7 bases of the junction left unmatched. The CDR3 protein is CASMLTGQGDTEAFF. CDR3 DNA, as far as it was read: TGTGCCAGCATGTTAACGGGACAGGGGGACACTGAA. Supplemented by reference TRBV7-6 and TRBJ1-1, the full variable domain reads GAGVSQSPRYKVTKRGQDVALRCDPISGHVSLYWYRQALGQGPEFLTYFNYEAQQDKSGLPNDRFSAERPEGSISTLTIQRTEQRDSAMYRCASMLTGQGDTEAFFGQGTRLTVV.

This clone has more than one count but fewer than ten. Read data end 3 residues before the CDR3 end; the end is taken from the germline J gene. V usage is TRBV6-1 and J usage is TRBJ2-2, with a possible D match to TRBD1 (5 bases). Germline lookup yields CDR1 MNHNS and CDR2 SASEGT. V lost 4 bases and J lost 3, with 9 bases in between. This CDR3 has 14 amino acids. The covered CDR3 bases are TGTGCCAGCAGTGCCACAGGCTACACCGGGGAG. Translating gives CASSATGYTGE. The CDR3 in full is CASSATGYTGELFF.

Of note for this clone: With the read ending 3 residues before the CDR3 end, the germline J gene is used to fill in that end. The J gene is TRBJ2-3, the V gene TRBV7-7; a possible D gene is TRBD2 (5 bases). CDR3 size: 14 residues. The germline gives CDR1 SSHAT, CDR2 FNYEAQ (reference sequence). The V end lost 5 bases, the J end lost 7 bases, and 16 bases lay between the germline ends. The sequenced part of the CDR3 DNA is TGTGCCAGCAGCCCGTCCCCACGGGGATATACG. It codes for CASSPSPRGYT. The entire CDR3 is CASSPSPRGYTQYF.